Below, 21 T cell receptor beta chains from the same sample are listed, as sequenced in a study of T cells in Graves' hyperthyroidism and ophthalmopathy. What was amplified from RNA transcripts were TCR beta CDR3 regions. First-round RT-PCR with HTBI primers amplified the TCR CDR3 region. TCRdb processed the multiplex PCR reads anew with MiXCR; each CDR3 protein has one entry. The data contain about 520,000 distinct CDR3 sequences, about a fifth of them singletons. The sample comprised blood. The receptors stem from a man aged 18 to 35 with Graves' hyperthyroidism.

The chain recombines TRBV28 with TRBJ1-1; 12 positions match TRBD1. Germline V gene data show CDR1 as MDHEN and CDR2 as SYDVKM. The CDR3 loop spans 17 amino acids. The ends lost 5 bases at V and 1 base at J; junction bases unmatched: 8. The CDR3, as DNA: TGTGCCAGCAGTCCTAGGGACAGGGGGCTTTGGAACACTGAAGCTTTCTTT. This codes for CASSPRDRGLWNTEAFF.

This clonotype turned up a few times. The chain employs TRBV24-1 and TRBJ2-7, with a possible D match to TRBD1 (6 bases). Trimming pared 2 bases from V and 4 bases from J, leaving 11 bases between. The CDR3 is 14 amino acids. Germline V gene data show CDR1 as KGHDR and CDR2 as SFDVKD. CDR3 sequence: CATSDSGTKYEQYF. For the CDR3, the DNA is TGTGCCACCAGTGATTCGGGGACAAAATACGAGCAGTACTTC.

Turning to this clonotype: With a much larger clone just one base away, this may be a read error. V gene TRBV6-1 combines with J gene TRBJ2-7, with 8 positions matching TRBD1. The V and J ends lost 6 bases and 6 bases, in that order; junction bases with no gene match: 7. Looked up from germline, CDR1 is MNHNS and CDR2 is SASEGT. This CDR3 region has 13 residues. This CDR3 reads CASRFGQGAEQYF. CDR3 coding DNA: TGTGCCAGCAGATTTGGACAGGGCGCCGAGCAGTACTTC.

This clonotype was seen ten or more times. The gene calls are TRBV11-1 and TRBJ2-7; D ambiguous. Germline CDR1 is SGHAT and CDR2 is FQDESV (reference sequence). The CDR3 covers 14 residues. Trimming cost V 1 base and J 2 bases, with 9 bases left between them. CDR3 sequence reads: CASSLEVRTYEQYF. As DNA, the CDR3 is TGTGCCAGCAGCTTAGAAGTCAGGACCTACGAGCAGTACTTC.

This clonotype was observed many times. J is TRBJ1-5 and V is TRBV10-3; the D gene is possibly TRBD1 (6 bases). The CDR3 consists of 15 residues. Germline V gene sequence: CDR1 ENHRY, CDR2 SYGVKD. Trimming removed 10 bases from V and 1 base from J, with 17 bases in between. The CDR3 DNA reads TGTGCCACCACGGAGGGGGTAGGGAGCAATCAGCCCCAGCATTTT. Translation: CATTEGVGSNQPQHF.

CDR3 DNA: TGCGCCAGCAGCTGGCTGGGACTAGCGACGACCTACGAGCAGTACTTC. Amino acids: CASSWLGLATTYEQYF. The chain recombines TRBV5-1 with TRBJ2-7; 10 bases match TRBD2. Germline CDR1 reads SGHRS; CDR2 reads YFSETQ. Germline trimming cut 3 bases from V and 2 bases from J; bases unmatched to any gene: 8. The CDR3 is 16 amino acids.

The sample holds many counts of this clonotype. The chain joins TRBV6-1 to TRBJ2-2; TRBD1 matches 8 bases. The CDR3 length is 15 residues. V was clipped by 7 bases and J by 6 bases; unmatched bases: 10. CDR1 is MNHNS and CDR2 is SASEGT in the germline V gene. DNA for the CDR3: TGTGCCAGCACCCCCCCAGGGGGCGCGTCCGGGGAGCTGTTTTTT. Translating gives CASTPPGGASGELFF.

There are many counts of this clonotype. The V and J genes are TRBV27 and TRBJ1-2, with a possible D match to TRBD1 (6 bases). Deletions cut 0 bases from V and 4 bases from J, with 15 bases between. This CDR3 region has 16 residues. Germline loops: CDR1 MNHEY, CDR2 SMNVEV (reference sequence). The CDR3 here is CASSLSGGGISYGYTF. The CDR3, as DNA: TGTGCCAGCAGTTTATCAGGAGGGGGGATTAGCTATGGCTACACCTTC.

The chain has TRBV2 and TRBJ1-2; 8 bases match TRBD1. The CDR3 extends over 13 amino acids. CDR1 and CDR2 (germline): SNHLY, FYNNEI. The junction had 4 bases not matched to a gene; V was cut back by 6 bases and J by 4 bases. This CDR3 reads CASRKGQGYGYTF. CDR3 in DNA: TGTGCCAGCAGGAAAGGACAGGGCTATGGCTACACCTTC.

Many counts were recorded for this clonotype. V is TRBV6-5 and J is TRBJ2-7, with D unclear. The germline gives CDR1 MNHEY, CDR2 SVGAGI. Deletions cut 0 bases from V and 3 bases from J, with 6 bases between. The CDR3 has 13 amino acids. The CDR3 nucleotides are TGTGCCAGCAGTTACTCCCTAAACTACGAGCAGTACTTC. It codes for CASSYSLNYEQYF.

This clonotype was seen ten or more times. This sequence joins TRBV12-3 or TRBV12-4 and TRBJ2-3; D may be TRBD2 (6 bases). Trimming shortened V by 4 bases and J by 4 bases, and 18 bases separated the two germline ends. This CDR3 has 16 amino acids. The CDR3 loop is CASSSPAGLLADTQYF. The CDR3 DNA follows: TGTGCCAGCAGTTCACCCGCCGGACTACTTGCAGATACGCAGTATTTT.

Ten or more counts support this clonotype. The chain links TRBV20-1 to TRBJ1-2; 7 positions match TRBD1. The germline V gene has CDR1 DFQATT and CDR2 SNEGSKA (reference sequence). V lost 5 bases and J lost 8; bases outside the gene matches: 8. This CDR3 has 12 residues. The CDR3 sequence is CSAGTGVAGYTF. The CDR3 nucleotides read TGCAGTGCTGGCACAGGGGTGGCGGGCTACACCTTC.

CDR3 sequence (DNA): TGTGCCAGCAGGCACTCGACAGGGGGCGCAGAGACCCAGTACTTC. Translation: CASRHSTGGAETQYF. The V call is TRBV6-5, the J call TRBJ2-5, with 10 bases fitting TRBD1. Germline CDR1 MNHEY, CDR2 SVGAGI. This CDR3 has 15 amino acids. The junction had 8 bases not matched to a gene; V was cut back by 6 bases and J by 4 bases.

The rearrangement links TRBV4-3 to TRBJ1-5; D ambiguous. This CDR3 contains 18 residues. In germline, CDR1 is LGHNA, CDR2 YSLEER. V was clipped by 0 bases and J by 3 bases, with 18 bases between them. The CDR3 region is CASSQDDLIQGFNQPQHF. DNA of the CDR3: TGCGCCAGCAGCCAAGACGACCTCATTCAAGGGTTCAATCAGCCCCAGCATTTT.

Points on this clonotype: One end of the junction does not line up with germline, which may come from a read error. This rearrangement joins TRBV28 to TRBJ2-7; 9 bases agree with TRBD1. Germline V gene lookup returns CDR1 MDHEN and CDR2 SYDVKM. CDR3 length: 12 amino acids. The CDR3 is CASSRGQGGSKF. The CDR3 DNA is TGTGCCAGCAGTAGGGGACAGGGAGGCAGTAAGTTC.

At least ten counts were recorded for this clonotype. The J gene is TRBJ2-7, the V gene TRBV29-1; no clear D gene. This CDR3 has 15 amino acids. Looked up from germline, CDR1 is SQVTM and CDR2 is ANQGSEA. Trimming removed 0 bases at V and 1 base at J, with 13 bases between. The CDR3 reads CSVEDDYDGSYEQYF. DNA of the CDR3: TGCAGCGTTGAAGACGATTACGACGGTTCCTACGAGCAGTACTTC.

This chain joins TRBV20-1 and TRBJ2-5; 8 positions match TRBD2. Germline CDR1 and CDR2: DFQATT and SNEGSKA (reference sequence). This CDR3 has 14 amino acids. V lost 0 bases to trimming and J lost 1 base; unmatched junction nucleotides: 1. The CDR3 region has the DNA TGCAGTGCTAGAGATGCGGGGGGCCAAGAGACCCAGTACTTC. As protein: CSARDAGGQETQYF.

A few counts support this clonotype. This chain joins TRBV10-3 and TRBJ1-6; weak D call: TRBD1 (5 bases). The CDR3 runs to 16 residues. V was cut by 10 bases and J by 0 bases, with 16 bases left in between. CDR1 ENHRY and CDR2 SYGVKD come from the germline V gene. Here the CDR3 reads CATSRGGSSYNSPLHF. The CDR3 coding sequence is TGTGCCACCTCACGGGGGGGGAGCTCCTATAATTCACCCCTCCACTTT.

This clonotype appeared many times. The chain uses TRBV19 and TRBJ1-5, with D hard to call. CDR1 and CDR2 (germline): LNHDA, SQIVND (reference sequence). The CDR3 contains 15 residues. The ends were cut back, 3 bases at V and 2 bases at J, with 11 bases in the middle. Here the CDR3 DNA reads TGTGCCAGTAGTATTGTAAGAACGCGCAATCAGCCCCAGCATTTT. This sequence encodes CASSIVRTRNQPQHF.

This CDR3 is CASSETARNTEAFF. In DNA form, the CDR3 reads TGCGCCAGCAGCGAGACAGCTAGGAACACTGAAGCTTTCTTT. The V and J genes are TRBV5-1 and TRBJ1-1; D perhaps matches TRBD1 (5 bases). The V and J ends lost 4 bases and 1 base respectively, with 11 bases between them. This CDR3 has 14 amino acids. Germline-derived CDR1 and CDR2 are SGHRS and YFSETQ.

This clonotype was picked up one time. Given a much more abundant clone one base away, this may be a read error. The chain couples TRBV30 to TRBJ1-5, with 7 nucleotides matching TRBD1. This CDR3 comprises 13 residues. The V and J ends lost 2 bases and 7 bases, in that order; junction bases with no gene match: 5. The germline V gene encodes CDR1 GTSNPN and CDR2 SVGIG (reference sequence). The DNA of the CDR3 is TGTGCCTGGAGTACCCAGGGGGGACAGCCCCAGCATTTT. Its translation is CAWSTQGGQPQHF.